The 29 T cell receptor beta chains given below trace back to one sample, sequenced in a study of blood T cell repertoires in COVID-19. The repertoire was sequenced with immunoSEQ multiplex PCR; TCRdb's copy has only in-frame clones and lacks some. The sample carries just under 80,000 clones, roughly four fifths recorded once. Sequencing was done on a sample of peripheral blood. All receptors come from a woman in her 70s with acute or convalescent COVID-19.

The J gene is TRBJ1-2, the V gene TRBV4-2; D is unresolved. The germline V and J ends were trimmed by 5 bases and 7 bases, with 8 bases remaining between them. Germline CDR1 reads LGHNA; CDR2 reads YNFKEQ. This CDR3 spans 11 amino acids. The CDR3: CASSFRSGYTF. The CDR3 coding sequence is TGTGCCAGCAGCTTTAGAAGTGGCTACACCTTC.

The V and J genes are TRBV7-8 and TRBJ2-1; D uncertain. Germline V gives CDR1 SGHVS, CDR2 FQNEAQ. CDR3 length equals 14 residues. V was pared by 1 base and J by 5 bases, with 9 bases between. The CDR3 coding sequence is TGTGCCAGCAGCTTAGAACAAACAAACAATGAGCAGTTCTTC. Translating gives CASSLEQTNNEQFF.

The V call is TRBV3-1 (or the pseudogene TRBV3-2), the J call TRBJ1-2; TRBD1 matches 10 bases. With V trimmed by 4 bases and J by 7 bases, 6 bases remained unmatched. The V gene's germline CDR1 is LGHDT and CDR2 YNNKEL (reference sequence). There are 14 residues in the CDR3. Here the CDR3 reads CASSPRDRGSGYTF. CDR3 DNA sequence: TGTGCCAGCAGCCCCCGGGACAGGGGTTCTGGCTACACCTTC.

The V and J genes are TRBV7-2 and TRBJ1-1; D remains unclear. The ends were cut back, 1 base at V and 0 bases at J, with 12 bases in the middle. Germline V gene sequence: CDR1 SGHTA, CDR2 FQGNSA. The CDR3 extends over 16 amino acids. The CDR3 sequence: CASSLVPLTMNTEAFF. As DNA, the CDR3 is TGTGCCAGCAGCTTAGTCCCGCTCACTATGAACACTGAAGCTTTCTTT. The variable domain in full, completed from reference TRBV7-2 and TRBJ1-1, reads GAGVSQSPSNKVTEKGKDVELRCDPISGHTALYWYRQSLGQGLEFLIYFQGNSAPDKSGLPSDRFSAERTGGSVSTLTIQRTQQEDSAVYLCASSLVPLTMNTEAFFGQGTRLTVV.

The chain joins TRBV30 to TRBJ1-1, with 10 bases that match TRBD1. The CDR3 runs to 13 residues. V was clipped by 8 bases and J by 5 bases; unmatched bases: 8. Germline V gene data show CDR1 as GTSNPN and CDR2 as SVGIG (reference sequence). CDR3 nucleotide sequence: TGTGCCAGCACCGGGACAGGGGAGACTGAAGCTTTCTTT. Translating gives CASTGTGETEAFF. Full variable domain (remainder filled in from reference TRBV30 and TRBJ1-1): SQTIHQWPATLVQPVGSPLSLECTVEGTSNPNLYWYRQAAGRGLQLLFYSVGIGQISSEVPQNLSASRPQDRQFILSSKKLLLSDSGFYLCASTGTGETEAFFGQGTRLTVV.

This clone has a handful of counts. The CDR3: CASTPGQRDTEAFF. The CDR3 nucleotides are TGTGCCAGCACTCCGGGACAGAGAGACACTGAAGCTTTCTTT. The chain joins TRBV2 to TRBJ1-1; TRBD1 aligns across 7 bases. The CDR3 length is 14 residues. Germline V gene sequence: CDR1 SNHLY, CDR2 FYNNEI. Unmatched junction bases numbered 8, after V lost 7 bases and J lost 3 bases.

The gene calls are TRBV19 and TRBJ1-5; a possible D gene is TRBD1 (6 bases). V was shortened by 3 bases and J by 6 bases, with 12 bases between the two germline ends. The CDR3 sequence is 14 residues long. The V gene's germline CDR1 is LNHDA and CDR2 SQIVND (reference sequence). The CDR3 DNA is TGTGCCAGTAGTATGAGGGGGGGAGGTCAGCCCCAGCATTTT. It codes for CASSMRGGGQPQHF. Supplemented by reference TRBV19 and TRBJ1-5, the full variable domain reads DGGITQSPKYLFRKEGQNVTLSCEQNLNHDAMYWYRQDPGQGLRLIYYSQIVNDFQKGDIAEGYSVSREKKESFPLTVTSAQKNPTAFYLCASSMRGGGQPQHFGDGTRLSIL.

The chain recombines TRBV5-4 with TRBJ2-1, with D perhaps TRBD1 (5 bases). This CDR3 contains 15 residues. Germline V gives CDR1 SGHNT, CDR2 YYREEE (reference sequence). Trimming pared 5 bases from V and 0 bases from J, leaving 12 bases between. CDR3: CASSIDSSSYNEQFF. In DNA form, the CDR3 reads TGTGCCAGCAGTATAGACAGCAGCTCCTACAATGAGCAGTTCTTC.

The chain has TRBV9 and TRBJ2-1, with 11 positions matching TRBD2. Germline V lookup: CDR1 SGDLS, CDR2 YYNGEE. This CDR3 has 15 amino acids. With 4 bases clipped from V and 4 bases from J, the junction kept 4 bases outside the gene matches. CDR3 region: CASSPLAGGYNEQFF. The DNA of the CDR3 is TGTGCCAGCAGCCCGCTAGCGGGAGGATACAATGAGCAGTTCTTC.

The chain's CDR3 is CASSSTSGQFYNEQFF. CDR3 nucleotides: TGTGCCAGCAGCTCCACCTCGGGACAGTTCTACAATGAGCAGTTCTTC. This rearrangement joins TRBV5-4 to TRBJ2-1; TRBD1 matches at 7 bases. In germline, CDR1 is SGHNT, CDR2 YYREEE (reference sequence). The CDR3 contains 16 residues. Unmatched junction bases numbered 9, after V lost 3 bases and J lost 3 bases.

For the CDR3, the DNA is TGTGCCAGCAGCTCTTATAGCAATCAGCCCCAGCATTTT. Translation gives CASSSYSNQPQHF. The chain is built from TRBV5-6 and TRBJ1-5; D is ambiguous. This CDR3 has 13 amino acids. The germline V and J ends were trimmed by 3 bases and 0 bases, with 4 bases remaining between them. Germline V CDR1 and CDR2: SGHDT, YYEEEE. The full variable domain, completed using reference TRBV5-6 and TRBJ1-5, is DAGVTQSPTHLIKTRGQQVTLRCSPKSGHDTVSWYQQALGQGPQFIFQYYEEEERQRGNFPDRFSGHQFPNYSSELNVNALLLGDSALYLCASSSYSNQPQHFGDGTRLSIL.

This clone appeared many times. CDR3 in DNA: TGTGCCAGCAGAGGGGACAGGGCCCTAGGCGAGCAGTACTTC. Residues: CASRGDRALGEQYF. This chain links TRBV7-9 with TRBJ2-7, with 9 nucleotides matching TRBD1. J was trimmed by 6 bases and V by 6 bases; bases with no gene match: 9. CDR3 size: 14 residues. Germline V gene sequence: CDR1 SEHNR, CDR2 FQNEAQ (reference sequence).

This clone came up once. The CDR3 bases are TGTGCCAGCAGTTTAGGCCAGCCCCAGCATTTT. This translates into CASSLGQPQHF. The chain combines TRBV27 with TRBJ1-5, with D unclear. Looked up from germline, CDR1 is MNHEY and CDR2 is SMNVEV (reference sequence). V was clipped by 2 bases and J by 7 bases, with 3 bases between them. The CDR3 runs 11 residues.

J is TRBJ1-2 and V is TRBV28; a weak D match, TRBD1 (5 bases). In germline, CDR1 is MDHEN, CDR2 SYDVKM. This CDR3 spans 15 amino acids. V lost 3 bases, J lost 0 bases, and 11 bases lay in between. CDR3 in DNA: TGTGCCAGCAGTTTCGCAGGGCTAGCTAACTATGGCTACACCTTC. Translation: CASSFAGLANYGYTF.

The chain employs TRBV19 and TRBJ1-6; the D is unclear. V shed 6 bases and J shed 0 bases, with 15 bases lying between them. The germline V gene has CDR1 LNHDA and CDR2 SQIVND (reference sequence). This CDR3 is 17 amino acids long. The CDR3 spells CASSAGLPSSYNSPLHF. CDR3 DNA: TGTGCCAGTAGCGCTGGACTTCCGAGCTCCTATAATTCACCCCTCCACTTT.

V and J are TRBV11-1 and TRBJ1-1, with 9 bases fitting TRBD1. The germline gives CDR1 SGHAT, CDR2 FQDESV (reference sequence). The CDR3 totals 16 residues. The junction had 6 bases not matched to a gene; V was cut back by 3 bases and J by 1 base. The CDR3 DNA reads as TGTGCCAGCAGCTTGAGACAGGGGGAGGGGAACACTGAAGCTTTCTTT. Translating it yields CASSLRQGEGNTEAFF.

The V gene is TRBV5-5, the J gene TRBJ2-3, with TRBD2 as a possible D gene (6 bases). CDR1 SGHKS and CDR2 YYEKEE come from the germline V gene (reference sequence). V lost 4 bases and J lost 0, with 12 bases in between. CDR3 size: 15 residues. The CDR3 loop is CASSLPSGSTDTQYF. CDR3 DNA sequence: TGTGCCAGCAGCCTTCCAAGCGGGAGCACAGATACGCAGTATTTT.

The chain carries TRBV5-1 and TRBJ1-3, with D uncertain. There are 15 residues in the CDR3. Germline V gene lookup returns CDR1 SGHRS and CDR2 YFSETQ. V dropped 0 bases and J dropped 6 bases, with 13 bases sitting between them. The CDR3 reads CASSLAPSPENTIYF. CDR3 DNA sequence: TGCGCCAGCAGCTTGGCCCCATCTCCAGAAAACACCATATATTTT.

The genes are TRBV11-2 and TRBJ1-3; D not certain. Looked up from germline, CDR1 is SGHAT and CDR2 is FQNNGV. V was pared by 2 bases and J by 3 bases, with 14 bases between. The CDR3 spans 16 residues. The CDR3 coding sequence is TGTGCCAGCAGCTTAACCCCCCTGGGGAGTGGAAACACCATATATTTT. Translation: CASSLTPLGSGNTIYF.

This sequence joins TRBV5-6 and TRBJ2-3; 8 nucleotides line up with TRBD2. This CDR3 is 15 amino acids long. The V gene's germline CDR1 is SGHDT and CDR2 YYEEEE. Trimming removed 4 bases from V and 0 bases from J; junction bases left unmatched: 4. CDR3 residues: CASSQGTSSTDTQYF. CDR3 nucleotide sequence: TGTGCCAGCAGCCAGGGGACTAGTAGCACAGATACGCAGTATTTT.

This chain links TRBV10-2 with TRBJ2-7; 8 nucleotides line up with TRBD1. V shed 6 bases and J 4 bases; nucleotides not matched to a gene: 2. This CDR3 region has 12 residues. Germline V lookup: CDR1 WSHSY, CDR2 SAAADI. CDR3 nucleotide sequence: TGCGCCAGCAGGGACAGGGTTTACGAGCAGTACTTC. The encoded protein is CASRDRVYEQYF.

V usage is TRBV2 and J usage is TRBJ1-5, with 9 bases matching TRBD1. CDR3 length equals 15 residues. The germline V gene has CDR1 SNHLY and CDR2 FYNNEI. With 4 bases clipped from V and 3 bases from J, the junction kept 4 bases outside the gene matches. CDR3 bases: TGTGCCAGCAGTGGGGACAGGGTAGTCAATCAGCCCCAGCATTTT. It is translated as CASSGDRVVNQPQHF.

This clone was observed a single time. The chain links TRBV19 to TRBJ1-6; perhaps TRBD1 as D (6 bases). Germline CDR1 LNHDA, CDR2 SQIVND (reference sequence). Trimming removed 7 bases at V and 5 bases at J, with 15 bases between. This CDR3 spans 15 amino acids. The CDR3 nucleotides are TGTGCCAGTACCATGACAGGAATCAATAATTCACCCCTCCACTTT. Translated: CASTMTGINNSPLHF.

The J gene is TRBJ2-7, the V gene TRBV5-1, with D possibly TRBD1 on 5 matching bases. The CDR3 contains 16 residues. Germline V gives CDR1 SGHRS, CDR2 YFSETQ. Between the trimmed V and J ends, which lost 4 bases and 0 bases, there was a span of 17 bases. Here the CDR3 DNA reads TGCGCCAGCAGCAGGGGCGGTGTGGCCACCTCCTACGAGCAGTACTTC. Its protein is CASSRGGVATSYEQYF.

The rearrangement links TRBV6-1 to TRBJ2-1, with TRBD2 identical over 9 bases. With V trimmed by 4 bases and J by 0 bases, 10 bases remained unmatched. The CDR3 sequence is 18 residues long. Germline CDR1 is MNHNS and CDR2 is SASEGT. CDR3 sequence (DNA): TGTGCCAGCAGTGTTGGTCTAGCGGGACGACTCTCCTACAATGAGCAGTTCTTC. Amino acids: CASSVGLAGRLSYNEQFF.

The chain recombines TRBV5-1 with TRBJ1-5; 7 bases match TRBD1. Looked up from germline, CDR1 is SGHRS and CDR2 is YFSETQ. This CDR3 is built from 15 residues. V trimming: 4 bases; J trimming: 3 bases; junction bases outside the gene matches: 7. This chain's CDR3 is CASSPAGQVNQPQHF. The CDR3 DNA sequence: TGCGCCAGCAGCCCGGCAGGACAGGTCAATCAGCCCCAGCATTTT.

This chain connects TRBV4-1 to TRBJ2-7; 11 bases are shared with TRBD2. This CDR3 has 17 residues. Germline values: CDR1 MGHRA, CDR2 YSYEKL. With V trimmed by 1 base and J by 4 bases, 9 bases remained unmatched. The CDR3, as DNA: TGCGCCAGCAGCCAAGGCCCCGGGACTAGCGGAGAGTACGAGCAGTACTTC. Translating gives CASSQGPGTSGEYEQYF.

V usage is TRBV20-1 and J usage is TRBJ2-1; no firm D call. CDR3 length: 10 residues. The germline CDR1 and CDR2 sequences are DFQATT and SNEGSKA (reference sequence). Trimming left V 3 bases short and J 9 bases short, with 6 bases between. CDR3 residues: CSASRGEQFF. The CDR3 nucleotides read TGCAGTGCTAGTCGCGGTGAGCAGTTCTTC.

This clone was seen more than once but under ten times. The chain uses TRBV2 and TRBJ2-7; tentative D call: TRBD1 (5 bases). CDR1 and CDR2 (germline): SNHLY, FYNNEI. The CDR3 covers 13 residues. V lost 6 bases to trimming and J lost 6 bases, with 15 bases between them. CDR3 nucleotide sequence: TGTGCCAGCAGCGGAGTAGGGGCTATCGAGCAGTACTTC. Amino acids: CASSGVGAIEQYF.